This TCR beta chain was profiled in a study of patients and donors after allogeneic stem cell transplantation. V shed 5 bases and J 2 bases; nucleotides not matched to a gene: 4. The CDR3 totals 14 residues. Germline assignment: CDR1 SGHVS and CDR2 FQNEAQ. In this sample, this clonotype turned up a few times. TCRdb fed the RT-PCR reads into MiXCR, producing one record per CDR3 protein. Of approximately 140,000 distinct CDR3 sequences in the sample, over 30% were seen once. Sequencing was done on a sample of blood, either unsorted or a sorted T cell fraction (not recorded which). This TCR derives from a human donor who was either an allogeneic HSCT recipient or a stem cell or donor lymphocyte infusion donor (not recorded which). It is not recorded whose cells these are; they may come from a transplant donor. This rearrangement joins TRBV7-8 to TRBJ2-3, with 7 bases fitting TRBD2. This CDR3 is CASSRRGDTDTQYF. CDR3 DNA sequence: TGTGCCAGCAGCCGACGGGGGGACACAGATACGCAGTATTTT.